This T cell receptor (beta chain) was sequenced during a study of vaccination and CD4 T cells after COVID-19. Study results and limitations: Of the reactive clones in convalescent patients, a median 86.3% showed up only post-vaccination.

As to treatment: roughly 11-day PBMC culture with coronavirus spike peptide pools or control peptides (ViraFEST assay). From the approximately 10-day cultures, CD4+ T cells were isolated by negative selection. Worth noting for this clonotype: Its antigen is not identified.

Germline CDR1 MNHEY, CDR2 SVGAGI. The CDR3 is made up of 14 amino acids. V lost 0 bases to trimming and J lost 2 bases, with 8 bases between them. Cultured CD4+ T cell DNA underwent sequencing with the Oncomine TCR Beta short-read assay. Cultures of CD4+ T cells served as the source for extracting genomic DNA. TCRdb called the PCR reads again in MiXCR, with one record for every CDR3 protein. The sample records 9,500 to 15,000 distinct CDR3 sequences, around three fifths being singletons. The chain combines TRBV6-5 with TRBJ2-7; D gene ambiguous. The material sequenced was CD4+ T cells from blood, cultured in vitro. This receptor was taken from a human donor who had recovered from COVID-19. The DNA for the CDR3 is TGTGCCAGCAGTTACTCGTCTTACCCCTACGAGCAGTACTTC. As protein: CASSYSSYPYEQYF.